A single sample is the source of the 29 T cell receptor beta chains below, sequenced in a study of Ad26.COV2.S vaccination and SARS-CoV-2 variants. Clones were sequenced by immunoSEQ multiplex PCR, and TCRdb holds only the in-frame ones, with some missing. Seen here are hundreds of thousands of clones, about 85% observed once, and the top ten hold approximately 5.9%. Treatment here: about 20 received Ad26.COV2.S at low or high dose, single or two shots; five or six received placebo; per-sample allocation not given. It was on day 63 after the first vaccine or placebo injection that samples were taken. The sequencing here drew on peripheral blood, taken in a trial of Ad26.COV2.S vaccine versus placebo. These receptors were taken from a person aged 18-65 years who received the Ad26.COV2.S COVID-19 vaccine or a placebo.

Only one count was recorded for this clone. The chain has TRBV5-1 and TRBJ1-2; D not certain. Trimming pared 4 bases from V and 5 bases from J, leaving 15 bases between. The CDR3 has 14 amino acids. Germline CDR1 is SGHRS and CDR2 is YFSETQ. This CDR3 reads CASSPVVELYGYTF. In DNA, the CDR3 is TGCGCCAGCAGCCCCGTTGTGGAACTGTATGGCTACACCTTC.

The chain carries TRBV5-1 and TRBJ2-1, with D unresolved. The CDR3 has 12 amino acids. The germline V gene encodes CDR1 SGHRS and CDR2 YFSETQ. The V end lost 2 bases, the J end lost 3 bases, and 3 bases lay between the germline ends. Here the CDR3 reads CASSLNYNEQFF. CDR3 DNA: TGCGCCAGCAGCTTAAACTACAATGAGCAGTTCTTC.

CDR3 sequence reads: CAWTGGLSNSPLHF. The CDR3 bases are TGTGCCTGGACAGGGGGATTGAGTAATTCACCCCTCCACTTT. The chain combines TRBV30 with TRBJ1-6; 7 nucleotides agree with TRBD1. The CDR3 has 14 amino acids. Germline V gene data show CDR1 as GTSNPN and CDR2 as SVGIG (reference sequence). The trim removed 4 bases at V and 6 bases at J, leaving 6 bases unmatched.

This chain connects TRBV6-1 to TRBJ1-2; unclear D gene. V shed 2 bases and J shed 6 bases, with 13 bases lying between them. This CDR3 spans 14 amino acids. The germline CDR1 and CDR2 sequences are MNHNS and SASEGT. The DNA of the CDR3 is TGTGCCAGCAGTGAATTCGTGGTGGCCCATGGCTACACCTTC. This gives the protein CASSEFVVAHGYTF.

The chain joins TRBV7-3 to TRBJ2-1; D remains ambiguous. CDR1 is SGHTA and CDR2 is FQGTGA in the germline V gene. The CDR3 is 11 residues long. The V and J ends lost 1 base and 8 bases respectively, with 3 bases between them. CDR3 in DNA: TGTGCCAGCAGCTTAAACGATGAGCAGTTCTTC. Its translation: CASSLNDEQFF.

V is TRBV7-2 and J is TRBJ1-2; TRBD1 agrees at 7 bases. V lost 5 bases and J lost 0; bases outside the gene matches: 9. Germline CDR1 and CDR2: SGHTA and FQGNSA. The CDR3 consists of 16 residues. Here the CDR3 reads CASSLSSGTANYGYTF. The CDR3 DNA follows: TGTGCCAGCAGCCTTAGCAGTGGGACAGCTAACTATGGCTACACCTTC.

On this clone itself: The same CDR3 can be traced to other DNA sequences in this sample. The chain is built from TRBV9 and TRBJ2-2; possible D gene TRBD1, 6 bases. CDR3 size: 14 residues. V shed 0 bases and J shed 4 bases, with 7 bases lying between them. Germline loops: CDR1 SGDLS, CDR2 YYNGEE. The CDR3 is CASSVAGVTGELFF. Here the CDR3 DNA reads TGTGCCAGCAGCGTAGCAGGGGTCACCGGGGAGCTGTTTTTT.

V gene TRBV7-8 combines with J gene TRBJ2-2; 9 bases line up with TRBD1. V gave up 5 bases and J gave up 0 bases; unmatched junction bases: 7. Per the germline V gene, CDR1 is SGHVS and CDR2 is FQNEAQ. This CDR3 is 17 amino acids long. CDR3 sequence (DNA): TGTGCCAGCAGCCCCCGGACAGGGGACGCGAACACCGGGGAGCTGTTTTTT. It codes for CASSPRTGDANTGELFF.

Only one count was recorded for this clone. This chain connects TRBV19 to TRBJ1-2; D call uncertain. This CDR3 is 14 amino acids long. The germline V gene encodes CDR1 LNHDA and CDR2 SQIVND (reference sequence). The V and J ends lost 10 bases and 2 bases respectively, with 17 bases between them. The CDR3 reads CATRPPERNYGYTF. The CDR3 nucleotides are TGTGCCACCCGGCCCCCAGAAAGAAACTATGGCTACACCTTC. Filled out from reference TRBV19 and TRBJ1-2, the complete variable domain reads DGGITQSPKYLFRKEGQNVTLSCEQNLNHDAMYWYRQDPGQGLRLIYYSQIVNDFQKGDIAEGYSVSREKKESFPLTVTSAQKNPTAFYLCATRPPERNYGYTFGSGTRLTVV.

The chain has TRBV18 and TRBJ2-6; 8 bases map to TRBD1. The CDR3 runs to 15 residues. The ends lost 4 bases at V and 3 bases at J; junction bases unmatched: 2. CDR1 and CDR2 (germline): KGHSH, LQKENI. CDR3 in amino acids: CASSLTGDGANVLTF. In DNA form, the CDR3 reads TGTGCCAGCTCACTGACAGGGGATGGGGCCAACGTCCTGACTTTC. The complete variable domain, with remaining parts taken from reference TRBV18 and TRBJ2-6, reads NAGVMQNPRHLVRRRGQEARLRCSPMKGHSHVYWYRQLPEEGLKFMVYLQKENIIDESGMPKERFSAEFPKEGPSILRIQQVVRGDSAAYFCASSLTGDGANVLTFGAGSRLTVL.

This clone has a single count. This chain uses TRBV9 with TRBJ1-3, with 7 nucleotides matching TRBD1. CDR3 size: 18 residues. V lost 4 bases, J lost 1 base, and 14 bases stayed unmatched. The germline V gene encodes CDR1 SGDLS and CDR2 YYNGEE. CDR3 sequence: CASSRETTGVSSGNTIYF. The CDR3 DNA is TGTGCCAGCAGCAGAGAAACTACAGGGGTATCATCTGGAAACACCATATATTTT.

The V gene is TRBV7-2, the J gene TRBJ2-7, with D perhaps matching TRBD1 (6 bases). V lost 5 bases and J 1 base, leaving 9 bases between the germline ends. The CDR3 length is 13 residues. Germline V lookup: CDR1 SGHTA, CDR2 FQGNSA. CDR3 region: CASSKQGSYEQYF. For the CDR3, the DNA is TGTGCCAGCAGCAAACAGGGATCCTACGAGCAGTACTTC.

The V gene is TRBV4-1, the J gene TRBJ2-7; unclear D gene. Germline lookup yields CDR1 MGHRA and CDR2 YSYEKL. Trimming shortened V by 1 base and J by 3 bases, and 7 bases separated the two germline ends. This CDR3 spans 13 amino acids. CDR3 loop: CASSQGDLYEQYF. The CDR3 coding sequence is TGCGCCAGCAGCCAAGGTGACCTCTACGAGCAGTACTTC.

This chain uses TRBV19 with TRBJ1-1; no clear D. Trimming took off 1 base at V and 2 bases at J, with 11 bases between the two ends. The CDR3 contains 15 residues. The V gene's germline CDR1 is LNHDA and CDR2 SQIVND (reference sequence). The CDR3 DNA sequence: TGTGCCAGTAGTATAGGGGTGCAGATAAACACTGAAGCTTTCTTT. It specifies CASSIGVQINTEAFF.

The chain is built from TRBV30 and TRBJ2-1, with 11 positions matching TRBD2. V shed 3 bases and J 2 bases; nucleotides not matched to a gene: 18. Germline V gene sequence: CDR1 GTSNPN, CDR2 SVGIG (reference sequence). The CDR3 loop spans 20 amino acids. The CDR3 bases are TGTGCCTGGAGCTACTTTCGCGGGACTAGCGGTATGAATACCTACAATGAGCAGTTCTTC. This codes for CAWSYFRGTSGMNTYNEQFF.

The chain is built from TRBV6-5 and TRBJ2-7, with 7 bases that match TRBD2. The CDR3 has 11 residues. Germline values: CDR1 MNHEY, CDR2 SVGAGI. The ends lost 5 bases at V and 7 bases at J; junction bases unmatched: 2. CDR3 DNA sequence: TGTGCCAGCAGTCGGCGGGGGGAGCAGTACTTC. Its protein product is CASSRRGEQYF.

The CDR3 here is CASSQDRGTDISTDTQYF. CDR3 coding DNA: TGCGCCAGCAGCCAAGATAGGGGGACAGATATTAGCACAGATACGCAGTATTTT. The rearrangement uses TRBV4-3 and TRBJ2-3, with 7 bases lining up with TRBD1. The germline CDR1 and CDR2 sequences are LGHNA and YSLEER. The V and J ends lost 0 bases and 0 bases, in that order; junction bases with no gene match: 9. This CDR3 comprises 18 residues.

V is TRBV11-3 and J is TRBJ2-7; possibly TRBD2 for D (5 bases). Trimming removed 4 bases from V and 3 bases from J, with 13 bases in between. CDR1 and CDR2 (germline): SGHNT, YENEEA. This CDR3 spans 14 amino acids. DNA of the CDR3: TGTGCCAGCAGCTCCCGAGAGGGTGGCTACGAGCAGTACTTC. Protein sequence: CASSSREGGYEQYF. The whole variable domain, filled in from reference TRBV11-3 and TRBJ2-7, reads EAGVVQSPRYKIIEKKQPVAFWCNPISGHNTLYWYLQNLGQGPELLIRYENEEAVDDSQLPKDRFSAERLKGVDSTLKIQPAELGDSAVYLCASSSREGGYEQYFGPGTRLTVT.

This clone turned up a few times. The V gene is TRBV4-1, the J gene TRBJ1-4; D gene unclear. Trimming removed 2 bases from V and 10 bases from J, with 8 bases in between. CDR1 MGHRA and CDR2 YSYEKL come from the germline V gene. CDR3 length: 12 amino acids. This CDR3 reads CASSQTDGKLFF. The DNA for the CDR3 is TGCGCCAGCAGCCAAACAGACGGAAAACTGTTTTTT.

This clone has a handful of counts. The V and J genes are TRBV7-9 and TRBJ1-6; D not resolved. CDR3 length: 14 amino acids. Germline V gene data show CDR1 as SEHNR and CDR2 as FQNEAQ (reference sequence). The V gene lost 1 base and the J gene lost 10 bases, with 11 bases spanning the gap. CDR3 amino acids: CASSLEGVGSPLHF. The CDR3 region has the DNA TGTGCCAGCAGCTTAGAGGGAGTAGGATCACCCCTCCACTTT.

The chain employs TRBV14 and TRBJ2-7; D perhaps matches TRBD1 (6 bases). Germline V gene sequence: CDR1 SGHDN, CDR2 FVKESK. The germline V and J ends were trimmed by 2 bases and 1 base, with 15 bases remaining between them. The CDR3 contains 16 residues. CDR3 in DNA: TGTGCCAGCAGCCAATTTGGGGGCCCCCTTTCCTACGAGCAGTACTTC. Protein product: CASSQFGGPLSYEQYF.

The rearrangement uses TRBV4-2 and TRBJ1-2; no reliable D call. Trimming removed 2 bases at V and 8 bases at J, with 9 bases between. The CDR3 sequence is 12 residues long. Germline CDR1 LGHNA, CDR2 YNFKEQ. The CDR3: CASSQQLIGYTF. In DNA form, the CDR3 reads TGTGCCAGCAGCCAACAACTTATCGGCTACACCTTC.

The chain joins TRBV11-1 to TRBJ1-1; 7 positions agree with TRBD1. CDR1 is SGHAT, CDR2 FQDESV, per germline (reference sequence). J was trimmed by 5 bases and V by 6 bases; bases with no gene match: 6. The CDR3 consists of 13 residues. The CDR3, as DNA: TGTGCCAGCAGTGCTGACAGGGAGACTGAAGCTTTCTTT. Translated, it gives CASSADRETEAFF.

This clone was seen more than once but under ten times. V gene TRBV23-1 combines with J gene TRBJ2-7; no clear D. TRBV23-1 is an ORF, and what it does is uncertain. The CDR3 is 14 amino acids. V was clipped by 8 bases and J by 2 bases, with 16 bases between them. Here the CDR3 reads CASPFSGGTYEQYF. The CDR3 DNA sequence: TGCGCCAGCCCGTTCAGTGGCGGAACCTACGAGCAGTACTTC.

The chain joins TRBV27 to TRBJ2-6; TRBD1 agrees at 10 bases. Germline-derived CDR1 and CDR2 are MNHEY and SMNVEV (reference sequence). After removal of 4 bases from V and 3 bases from J, the junction contained 6 bases not matched to a gene. This CDR3 contains 17 residues. CDR3 loop: CASSSRQGALGANVLTF. As DNA, the CDR3 is TGTGCCAGCAGTTCCCGACAGGGGGCGCTTGGGGCCAACGTCCTGACTTTC.

V is TRBV5-8 and J is TRBJ1-1, with D maybe TRBD1 (6 bases). The CDR3 consists of 15 residues. CDR1 SGHTS and CDR2 YDEGEE come from the germline V gene. V was pared by 2 bases and J by 4 bases, with 15 bases between. The CDR3 region has the DNA TGTGCCAGCAGCTTTGATAGGGGGGTAGTCACTGAAGCTTTCTTT. It translates to CASSFDRGVVTEAFF.

The chain couples TRBV9 to TRBJ2-2, with 8 positions matching TRBD2. Trimming cost V 2 bases and J 0 bases; bases outside gene matches: 6. This CDR3 spans 17 amino acids. The germline gives CDR1 SGDLS, CDR2 YYNGEE. The CDR3 spells CASSVSLGRANTGELFF. CDR3 nucleotides: TGTGCCAGCAGCGTTAGCCTCGGGAGGGCGAACACCGGGGAGCTGTTTTTT.

The chain carries TRBV5-4 and TRBJ2-7; D remains unclear. V was clipped by 2 bases and J by 2 bases, with 11 bases between them. The CDR3 is 14 residues long. Per the germline V gene, CDR1 is SGHNT and CDR2 is YYREEE (reference sequence). The CDR3 bases are TGTGCCAGCAGCTTAACCCGGGCTACCTACGAGCAGTACTTC. Translation gives CASSLTRATYEQYF.

The genes are TRBV9 and TRBJ2-1, with 12 bases matching TRBD2. Germline V gives CDR1 SGDLS, CDR2 YYNGEE. J lost 0 bases, V lost 3 bases, and 4 bases had no gene match. The CDR3 runs 17 residues. CDR3 nucleotides: TGTGCCAGCAGCGAGACTAGCGGGGGTTTCTCCTACAATGAGCAGTTCTTC. The encoded protein is CASSETSGGFSYNEQFF.